This T cell receptor (beta chain) was identified in a study of blood T cell repertoires in COVID-19. Study-level information: The United States, Italy and Spain supplied acute and convalescent COVID-19 samples. Nucleic acid was either cDNA or gDNA, and it came from T cells, B-cell-depleted T cells, or PBMCs.

Measured with immunoSEQ multiplex PCR; TCRdb has only the in-frame clones, and not every one. The data show approximately 150,000 clones, over 70% seen once. Cohort allocation depended upon clinical history that participants reported. Germline values: CDR1 MNHEY, CDR2 SVGAGI. The V end was cut by 6 bases, the J end by 4 bases, with 11 bases between. The CDR3 totals 13 residues. The sequenced sample was PBMCs or T cells enriched from blood (not recorded which). The TCR sequence derives from a woman aged 40 to 55 with acute COVID-19. V is TRBV6-5 and J is TRBJ2-3, with a weak D call TRBD1 (5 bases). The CDR3 bases are TGTGCCAGCAGCCGAGACAGAGCAGATACGCAGTATTTT. Translated: CASSRDRADTQYF.